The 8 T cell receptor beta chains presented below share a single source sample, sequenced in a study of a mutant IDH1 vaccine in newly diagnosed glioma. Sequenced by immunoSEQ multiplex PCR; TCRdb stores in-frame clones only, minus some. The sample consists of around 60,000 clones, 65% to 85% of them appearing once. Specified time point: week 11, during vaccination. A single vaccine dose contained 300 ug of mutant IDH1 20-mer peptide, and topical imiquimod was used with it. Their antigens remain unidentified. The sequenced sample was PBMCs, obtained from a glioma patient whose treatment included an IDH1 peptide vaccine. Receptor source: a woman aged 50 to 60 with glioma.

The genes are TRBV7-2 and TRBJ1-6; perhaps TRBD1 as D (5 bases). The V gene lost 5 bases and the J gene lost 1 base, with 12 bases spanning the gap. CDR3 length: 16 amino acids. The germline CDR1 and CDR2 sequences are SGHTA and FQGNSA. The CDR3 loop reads CASSVTGPSYNSPLHF. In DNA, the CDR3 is TGTGCCAGCAGCGTCACAGGTCCATCCTATAATTCACCCCTCCACTTT.

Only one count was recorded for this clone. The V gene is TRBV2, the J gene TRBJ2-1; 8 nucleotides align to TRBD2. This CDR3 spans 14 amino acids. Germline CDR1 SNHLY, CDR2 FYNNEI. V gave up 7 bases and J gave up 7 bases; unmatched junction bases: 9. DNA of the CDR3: TGTGCCAGCACCATGGGGCGGGGGGTGAATGAGCAGTTCTTC. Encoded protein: CASTMGRGVNEQFF.

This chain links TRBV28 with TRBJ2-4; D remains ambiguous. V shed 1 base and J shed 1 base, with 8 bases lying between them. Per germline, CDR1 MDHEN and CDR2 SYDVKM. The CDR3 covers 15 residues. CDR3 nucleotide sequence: TGTGCCAGCAGTTTATCAGAACGGGCCAAAAACATTCAGTACTTC. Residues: CASSLSERAKNIQYF. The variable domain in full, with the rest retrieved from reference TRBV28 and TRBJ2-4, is DVKVTQSSRYLVKRTGEKVFLECVQDMDHENMFWYRQDPGLGLRLIYFSYDVKMKEKGDIPEGYSVSREKKERFSLILESASTNQTSMYLCASSLSERAKNIQYFGAGTRLSVL.

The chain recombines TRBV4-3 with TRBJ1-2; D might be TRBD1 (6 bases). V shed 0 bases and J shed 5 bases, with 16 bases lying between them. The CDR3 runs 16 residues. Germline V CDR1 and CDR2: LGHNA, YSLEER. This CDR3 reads CASSQDIRGGGYGYTF. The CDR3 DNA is TGCGCCAGCAGCCAAGATATCCGGGGGGGCGGGTATGGCTACACCTTC.

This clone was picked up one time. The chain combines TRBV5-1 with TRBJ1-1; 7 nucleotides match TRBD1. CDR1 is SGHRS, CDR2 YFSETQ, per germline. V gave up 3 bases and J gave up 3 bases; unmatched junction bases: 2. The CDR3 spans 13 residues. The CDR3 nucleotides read TGCGCCAGCAGCTCGACAGGGTACACTGAAGCTTTCTTT. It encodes CASSSTGYTEAFF.

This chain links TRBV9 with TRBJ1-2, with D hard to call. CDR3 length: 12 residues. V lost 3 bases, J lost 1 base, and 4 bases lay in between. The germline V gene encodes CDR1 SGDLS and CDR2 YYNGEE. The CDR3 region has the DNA TGTGCCAGCAGCGGGGATAACTATGGCTACACCTTC. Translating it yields CASSGDNYGYTF.

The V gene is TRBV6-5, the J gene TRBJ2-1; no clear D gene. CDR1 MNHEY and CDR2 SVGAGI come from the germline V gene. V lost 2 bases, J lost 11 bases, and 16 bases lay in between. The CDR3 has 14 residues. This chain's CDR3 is CASSYELKNYKQFF. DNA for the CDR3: TGTGCCAGCAGTTACGAACTAAAGAACTACAAGCAGTTCTTC.

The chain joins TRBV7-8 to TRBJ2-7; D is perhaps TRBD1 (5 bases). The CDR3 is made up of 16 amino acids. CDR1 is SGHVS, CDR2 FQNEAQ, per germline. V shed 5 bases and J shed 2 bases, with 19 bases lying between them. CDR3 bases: TGTGCCAGCAGCCAAAAGGGGCTCCAGGGTCCCTACGAGCAGTACTTC. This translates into CASSQKGLQGPYEQYF.